The T cell receptor (beta chain) under discussion was sequenced for a study of T cell clusters in autoimmune cytopenias. Whole-study context: Healthy control donors averaged 56 years of age, with a median of about 59 years.

A remark on this clonotype: Its antigen remains unknown.

TRB was amplified from around 250 ng of peripheral blood genomic DNA per sample. Multiplex touch-down PCR amplified TRB using TRB-A and TRB-B pools in one tube. From the multiplex PCR reads, TCRdb lists one entry per CDR3 protein and no DNA. This sample's table reports around 6,300 distinct CDR3 sequences. Findings of the study overall: TRB repertoire shifts in secondary cytopenia and chronic lymphocytic leukemia mostly reflected lymphoma, not autoimmunity.

CDR1 MNHEY and CDR2 SVGEGT come from the germline V gene. This CDR3 region has 15 residues. These data are also associated with another study on T cell repertoires in aging, cancer and after chemotherapy. That study reports: Donors were grouped into six age bands spanning 30 or younger through 70 or older. Compared with age-matched healthy donors, untreated hematological or solid cancer patients showed higher blood TCR clonality.

Sequencing was done on a sample of peripheral blood. The source is a human donor in good health. The chain carries TRBV6-2 or TRBV6-3 and TRBJ1-1; the TRBD1 assignment by TCRdb is unverifiable without DNA. The CDR3 loop reads CASTDPGPRNTEAFF.